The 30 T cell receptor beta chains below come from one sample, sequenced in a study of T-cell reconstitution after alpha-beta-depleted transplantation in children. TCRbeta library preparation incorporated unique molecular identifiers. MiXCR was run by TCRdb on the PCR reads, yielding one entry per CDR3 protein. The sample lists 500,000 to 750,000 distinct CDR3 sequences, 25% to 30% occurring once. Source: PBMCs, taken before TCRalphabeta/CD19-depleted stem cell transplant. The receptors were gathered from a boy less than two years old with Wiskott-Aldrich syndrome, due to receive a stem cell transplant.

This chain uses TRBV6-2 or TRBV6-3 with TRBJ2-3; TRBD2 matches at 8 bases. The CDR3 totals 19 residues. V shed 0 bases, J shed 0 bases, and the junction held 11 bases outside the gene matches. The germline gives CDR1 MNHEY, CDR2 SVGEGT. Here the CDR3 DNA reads TGTGCCAGCAGTTACTCGATAGTAGAGCGGGAGCTAAGCACAGATACGCAGTATTTT. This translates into CASSYSIVERELSTDTQYF.

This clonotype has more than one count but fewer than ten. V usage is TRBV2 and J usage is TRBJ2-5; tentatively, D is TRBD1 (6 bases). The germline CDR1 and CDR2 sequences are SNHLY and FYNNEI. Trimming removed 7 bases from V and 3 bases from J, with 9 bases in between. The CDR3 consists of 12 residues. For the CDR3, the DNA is TGTGCCAGCAACGACAGGAAAGAGACCCAGTACTTC. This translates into CASNDRKETQYF. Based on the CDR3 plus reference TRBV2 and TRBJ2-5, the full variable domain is EPEVTQTPSHQVTQMGQEVILRCVPISNHLYFYWYRQILGQKVEFLVSFYNNEISEKSEIFDDQFSVERPDGSNFTLKIRSTKLEDSAMYFCASNDRKETQYFGPGTRLLVL.

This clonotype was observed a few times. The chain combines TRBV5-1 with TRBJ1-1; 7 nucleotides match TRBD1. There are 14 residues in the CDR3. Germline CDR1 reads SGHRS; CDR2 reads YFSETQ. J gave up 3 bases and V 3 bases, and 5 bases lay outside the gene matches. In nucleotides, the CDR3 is TGCGCCAGCAGCTATCAGGGGGGGGACACTGAAGCTTTCTTT. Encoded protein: CASSYQGGDTEAFF.

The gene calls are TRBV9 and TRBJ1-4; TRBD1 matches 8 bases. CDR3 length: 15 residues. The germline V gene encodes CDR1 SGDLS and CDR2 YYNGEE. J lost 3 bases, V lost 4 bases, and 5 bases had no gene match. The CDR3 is CASSTHRGANEKLFF. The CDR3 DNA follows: TGTGCCAGCAGCACACACAGGGGGGCTAATGAAAAACTGTTTTTT.

CDR3 bases: TGTGCCATCAGTGATTTCACTAGGGAGGAGACCCAGTACTTC. Translation: CAISDFTREETQYF. The V and J genes are TRBV10-3 and TRBJ2-5; D is possibly TRBD2 (5 bases). The V end was cut by 3 bases, the J end by 5 bases, with 13 bases between. This CDR3 is built from 14 residues. Looked up from germline, CDR1 is ENHRY and CDR2 is SYGVKD.

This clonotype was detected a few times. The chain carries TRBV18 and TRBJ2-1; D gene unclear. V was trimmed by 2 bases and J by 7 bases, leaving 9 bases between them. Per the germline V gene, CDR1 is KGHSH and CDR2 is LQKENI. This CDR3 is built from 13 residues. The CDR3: CASSPVSPNEQFF. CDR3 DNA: TGTGCCAGCTCACCAGTTTCTCCTAATGAGCAGTTCTTC.

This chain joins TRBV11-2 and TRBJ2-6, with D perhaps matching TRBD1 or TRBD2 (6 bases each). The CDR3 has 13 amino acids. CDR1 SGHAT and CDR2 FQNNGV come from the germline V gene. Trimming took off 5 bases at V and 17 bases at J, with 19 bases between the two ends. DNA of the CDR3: TGTGCCAGCAGCCCCCGCGGGACACCGGCGATGACTTTC. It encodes CASSPRGTPAMTF.

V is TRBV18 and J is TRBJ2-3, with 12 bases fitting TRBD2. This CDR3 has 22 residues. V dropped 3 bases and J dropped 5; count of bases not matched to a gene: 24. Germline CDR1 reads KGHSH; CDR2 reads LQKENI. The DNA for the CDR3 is TGTGCCAGCTCACCTCGGCCAGAGCCGGGACTAGCGGGTAGGGCGGTCGTAGATACGCAGTATTTT. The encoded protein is CASSPRPEPGLAGRAVVDTQYF.

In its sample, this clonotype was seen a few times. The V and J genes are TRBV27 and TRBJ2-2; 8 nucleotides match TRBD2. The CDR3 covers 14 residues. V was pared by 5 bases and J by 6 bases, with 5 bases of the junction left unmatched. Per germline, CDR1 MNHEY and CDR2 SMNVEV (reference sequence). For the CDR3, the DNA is TGTGCCAGCAGTCGCCGGGAGGGCCCCGGGGAGCTGTTTTTT. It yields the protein CASSRREGPGELFF.

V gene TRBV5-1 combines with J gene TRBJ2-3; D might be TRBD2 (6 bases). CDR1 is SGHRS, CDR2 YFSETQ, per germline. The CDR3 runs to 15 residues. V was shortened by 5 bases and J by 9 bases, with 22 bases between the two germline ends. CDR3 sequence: CASSSGLPSAATQYF. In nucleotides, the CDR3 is TGCGCCAGCAGTTCGGGACTCCCGAGTGCGGCCACGCAGTATTTT.

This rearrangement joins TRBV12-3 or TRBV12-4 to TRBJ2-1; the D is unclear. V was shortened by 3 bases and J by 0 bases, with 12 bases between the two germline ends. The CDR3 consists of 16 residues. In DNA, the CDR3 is TGTGCCAGCAGTTTGCGCGAGAGGTCCTCCTACAATGAGCAGTTCTTC. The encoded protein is CASSLRERSSYNEQFF.

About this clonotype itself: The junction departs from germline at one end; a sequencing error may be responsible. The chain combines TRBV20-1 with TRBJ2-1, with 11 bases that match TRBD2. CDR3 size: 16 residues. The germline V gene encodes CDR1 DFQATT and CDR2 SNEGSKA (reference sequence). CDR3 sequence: CCARATSGRSHNEQFF. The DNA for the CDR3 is TGCTGTGCTAGAGCCACTAGCGGGAGATCACACAATGAGCAGTTCTTC.

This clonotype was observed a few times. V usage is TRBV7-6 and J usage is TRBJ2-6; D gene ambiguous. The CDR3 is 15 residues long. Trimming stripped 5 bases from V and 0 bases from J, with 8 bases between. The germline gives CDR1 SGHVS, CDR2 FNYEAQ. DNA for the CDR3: TGTGCCAGCAGCCAGGCCCGCTCTGGGGCCAACGTCCTGACTTTC. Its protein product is CASSQARSGANVLTF.

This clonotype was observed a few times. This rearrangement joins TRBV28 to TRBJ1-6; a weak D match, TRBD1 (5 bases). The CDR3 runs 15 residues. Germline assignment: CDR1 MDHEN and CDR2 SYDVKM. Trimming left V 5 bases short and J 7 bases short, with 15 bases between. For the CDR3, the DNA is TGTGCCAGCAGTCCCCAGGAGGGGCTCAATTCACCCCTCCACTTT. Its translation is CASSPQEGLNSPLHF. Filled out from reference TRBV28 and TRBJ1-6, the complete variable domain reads DVKVTQSSRYLVKRTGEKVFLECVQDMDHENMFWYRQDPGLGLRLIYFSYDVKMKEKGDIPEGYSVSREKKERFSLILESASTNQTSMYLCASSPQEGLNSPLHFGNGTRLTVT.

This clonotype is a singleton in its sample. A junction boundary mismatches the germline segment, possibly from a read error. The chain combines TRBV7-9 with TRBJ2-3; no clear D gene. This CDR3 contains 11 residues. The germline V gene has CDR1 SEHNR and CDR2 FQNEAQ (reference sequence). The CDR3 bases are TGTGCCAGCAGCTCAACAGATACGCATTATTTT. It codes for CASSSTDTHYF.

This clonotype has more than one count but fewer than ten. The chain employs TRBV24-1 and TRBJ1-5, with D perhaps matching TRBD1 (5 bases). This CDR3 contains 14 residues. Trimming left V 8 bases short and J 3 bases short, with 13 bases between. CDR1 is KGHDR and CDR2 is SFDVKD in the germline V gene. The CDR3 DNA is TGTGCCACCAACCGGGACGACTACAATCAGCCCCAGCATTTT. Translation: CATNRDDYNQPQHF.

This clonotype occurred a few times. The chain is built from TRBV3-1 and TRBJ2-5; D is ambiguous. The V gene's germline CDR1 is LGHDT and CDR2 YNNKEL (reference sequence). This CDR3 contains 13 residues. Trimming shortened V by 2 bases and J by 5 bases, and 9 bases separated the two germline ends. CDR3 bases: TGTGCCAGCAGCCAAATCTCTTGGGAGACCCAGTACTTC. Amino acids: CASSQISWETQYF.

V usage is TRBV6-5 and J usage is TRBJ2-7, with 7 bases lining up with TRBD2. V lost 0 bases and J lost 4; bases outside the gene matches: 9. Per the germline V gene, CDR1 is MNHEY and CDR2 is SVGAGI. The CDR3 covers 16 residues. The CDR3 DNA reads TGTGCCAGCAGTTACTCTCGGGCGGGAGACGGTTACGAGCAGTACTTC. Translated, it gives CASSYSRAGDGYEQYF.

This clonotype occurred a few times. The CDR3 nucleotides are TGTGCCAGCAGGTTTAGGGTGGCGAACACCGGGGAGCTGTTTTTT. Residues: CASRFRVANTGELFF. V and J are TRBV6-1 and TRBJ2-2; unclear D gene. Per germline, CDR1 MNHNS and CDR2 SASEGT. The CDR3 runs 15 residues. Trimming removed 6 bases from V and 0 bases from J, with 11 bases in between.

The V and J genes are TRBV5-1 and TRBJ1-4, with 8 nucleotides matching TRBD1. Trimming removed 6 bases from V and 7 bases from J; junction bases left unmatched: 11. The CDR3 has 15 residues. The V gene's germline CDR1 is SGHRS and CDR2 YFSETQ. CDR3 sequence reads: CASTPAGGRGEKLFF. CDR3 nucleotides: TGCGCCAGCACCCCGGCAGGGGGCAGAGGTGAAAAACTGTTTTTT.

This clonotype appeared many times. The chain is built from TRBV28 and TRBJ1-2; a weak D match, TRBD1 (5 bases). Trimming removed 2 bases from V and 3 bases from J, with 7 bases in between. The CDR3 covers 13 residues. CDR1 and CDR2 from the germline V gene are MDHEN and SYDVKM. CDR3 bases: TGTGCCAGCAGTTTACAGGGTTACTATGGCTACACCTTC. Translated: CASSLQGYYGYTF.

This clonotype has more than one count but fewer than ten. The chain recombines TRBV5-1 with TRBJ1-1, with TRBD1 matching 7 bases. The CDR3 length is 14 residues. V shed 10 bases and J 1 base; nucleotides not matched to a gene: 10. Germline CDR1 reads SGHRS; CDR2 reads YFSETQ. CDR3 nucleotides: TGCGCCGGAAGGCCCGGGACAGCGAACACTGAAGCTTTCTTT. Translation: CAGRPGTANTEAFF. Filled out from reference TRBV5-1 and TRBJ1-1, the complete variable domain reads KAGVTQTPRYLIKTRGQQVTLSCSPISGHRSVSWYQQTPGQGLQFLFEYFSETQRNKGNFPGRFSGRQFSNSRSEMNVSTLELGDSALYLCAGRPGTANTEAFFGQGTRLTVV.

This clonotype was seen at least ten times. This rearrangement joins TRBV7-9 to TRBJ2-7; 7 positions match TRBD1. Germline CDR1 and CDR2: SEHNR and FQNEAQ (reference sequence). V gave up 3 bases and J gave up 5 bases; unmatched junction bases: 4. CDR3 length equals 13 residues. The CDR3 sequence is CASSLDRLNEQYF. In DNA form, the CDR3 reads TGTGCCAGCAGCTTGGACAGGTTGAACGAGCAGTACTTC.

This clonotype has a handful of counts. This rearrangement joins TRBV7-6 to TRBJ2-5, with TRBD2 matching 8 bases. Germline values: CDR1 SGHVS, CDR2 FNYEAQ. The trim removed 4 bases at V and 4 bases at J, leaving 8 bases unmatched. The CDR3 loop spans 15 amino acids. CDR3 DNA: TGTGCCAGCAGCTCCCAAGCGGGAGAGGGAGAGACCCAGTACTTC. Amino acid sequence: CASSSQAGEGETQYF.

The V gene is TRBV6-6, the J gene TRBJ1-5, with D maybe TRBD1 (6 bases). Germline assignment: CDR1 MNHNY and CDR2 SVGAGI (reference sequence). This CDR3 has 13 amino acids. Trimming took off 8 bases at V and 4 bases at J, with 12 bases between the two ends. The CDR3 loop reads CASRDISNQPQHF. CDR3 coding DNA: TGTGCCAGCCGGGACATCTCGAATCAGCCCCAGCATTTT.

The CDR3 sequence is CASRNYRDRGNQPQHF. CDR3 DNA sequence: TGTGCCAGTAGAAATTACCGGGACAGGGGCAATCAGCCCCAGCATTTT. The chain carries TRBV19 and TRBJ1-5, with 9 bases aligning to TRBD1. The CDR3 is 16 residues long. V shed 6 bases and J 2 bases; nucleotides not matched to a gene: 8. Germline CDR1 LNHDA, CDR2 SQIVND (reference sequence).

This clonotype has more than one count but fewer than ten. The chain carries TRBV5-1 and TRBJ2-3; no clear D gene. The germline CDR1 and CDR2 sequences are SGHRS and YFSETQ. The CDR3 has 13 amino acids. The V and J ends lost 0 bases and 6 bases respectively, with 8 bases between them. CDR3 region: CASSLGIGDTQYF. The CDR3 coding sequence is TGCGCCAGCAGCTTGGGTATAGGGGATACGCAGTATTTT.

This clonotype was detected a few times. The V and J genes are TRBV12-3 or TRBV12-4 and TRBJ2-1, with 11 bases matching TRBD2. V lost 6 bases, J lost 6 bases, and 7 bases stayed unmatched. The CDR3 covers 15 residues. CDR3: CASRLVAGGSNEQFF. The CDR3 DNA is TGTGCCAGCAGACTAGTAGCGGGAGGGAGCAATGAGCAGTTCTTC.

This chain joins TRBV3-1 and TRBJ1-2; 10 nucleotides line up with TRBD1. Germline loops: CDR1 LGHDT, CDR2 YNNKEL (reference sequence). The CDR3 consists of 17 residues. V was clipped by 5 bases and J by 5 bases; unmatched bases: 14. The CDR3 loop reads CASSRGQGLNPRYGYTF. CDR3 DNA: TGTGCCAGCAGCAGGGGACAGGGGCTAAACCCGAGATATGGCTACACCTTC.

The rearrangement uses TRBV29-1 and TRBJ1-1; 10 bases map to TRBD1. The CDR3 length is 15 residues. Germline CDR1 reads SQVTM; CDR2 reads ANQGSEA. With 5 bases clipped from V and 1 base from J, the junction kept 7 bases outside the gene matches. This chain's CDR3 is CSVLKTGGQNTEAFF. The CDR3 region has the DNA TGCAGCGTTTTAAAGACAGGGGGCCAGAACACTGAAGCTTTCTTT. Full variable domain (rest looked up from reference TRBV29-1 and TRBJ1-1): SAVISQKPSRDICQRGTSLTIQCQVDSQVTMMFWYRQQPGQSLTLIATANQGSEATYESGFVIDKFPISRPNLTFSTLTVSNMSPEDSSIYLCSVLKTGGQNTEAFFGQGTRLTVV.